This entry describes one TCR beta chain. Sequencing of TCR beta was performed on blood CD8+ and CD4+ T cells. TEMRA cells were FACS-enriched, while CD8+ and CD4+ T cells were negatively isolated. These data are taken from a study of CD8 T cells in Susac syndrome. RNA amounts of 0.5 to 1 ug underwent reverse transcription with random hexamers. TCRdb re-analysed the immunoSEQ multiplex PCR reads in MiXCR, keeping a single row per CDR3 protein. The data contain 100,000 to 150,000 distinct CDR3 sequences, about 94% of them singletons. Germline CDR1 SQVTM, CDR2 ANQGSEA. This CDR3 comprises 14 residues. J was trimmed by 10 bases and V by 0 bases; bases with no gene match: 5.

This rearrangement joins TRBV29-1 to TRBJ1-4, with TRBD1 matching over 10 bases. The sequencing input was CD4+ T cells from PBMCs. This clonotype originated in a human donor in good health. CDR3 nucleotides: TGCAGCGTTGAAGATGCGACAGGGGGCGGAAAACTGTTTTTT. Protein sequence: CSVEDATGGGKLFF.